This T cell receptor beta chain was observed in a study of cytomegalovirus exposure and HLA in healthy donors. On the study more broadly: Around 80 million unique TCR sequences came from HLA-typed donors in an early release. Just over 80% of 350 to 400 genotyped donors fell in the Caucasian-associated ancestry cluster. Study-wide findings and caveats: Reportedly, HLA-A and HLA-B alleles of most subjects were accurately predicted from TCR beta.

PCR primers comprised 60 Vbeta and 13 Jbeta primers. Measured with immunoSEQ multiplex PCR; TCRdb has only the in-frame clones, and not every one. Here the sample spans over 65,000 clones, 65% to 85% being singletons. The length of the CDR3 is 13 residues. V dropped 4 bases and J dropped 6 bases, with 13 bases sitting between them. Germline V gene data show CDR1 as SGDLS and CDR2 as YYNGEE. At collection, donors were nominally healthy, but unrecorded immune exposures were probable. Note on this clone: Its antigen is not identified.

This TCR was recovered from a woman between 25 and 40 years old in good health and CMV-seronegative. The chain is built from TRBV9 and TRBJ1-2; D remains ambiguous. The sample was PBMCs. The CDR3 DNA follows: TGTGCCAGCAGCATGAACCTGAGGGATGGCTACACCTTC. This encodes CASSMNLRDGYTF.